This paragraph covers one T cell receptor (beta chain) sequence. The antigen is undetermined. Other DNA sequences in the same sample also yield this CDR3. Germline V gene lookup returns CDR1 SGDLS and CDR2 YYNGEE. V shed 0 bases and J shed 6 bases, with 10 bases lying between them. The CDR3 is 15 residues long. CD4+CD25+CD127- Tregs, CD4+CD25- non-Tregs, CD4 and CD8 cells were sorted. Some clones are missing from TCRdb's copy, which holds only in-frame ones; the method was immunoSEQ multiplex PCR. The repertoire consists of fewer than 100,000 clones, with 93% occurring once and the leading ten covering 0.46%. The data are from a study of Tregs in tolerant kidney transplant recipients. Study-wide points: Biological reproducibility was not directly addressed in this study.

This sample comprised CD4+ T cells from blood, obtained before the transplant. The V and J genes are TRBV9 and TRBJ1-6; D uncertain. The sequence was collected from a human donor who received a combined kidney and bone marrow transplant. The CDR3 is CASSVDEGFNSPLHF. As DNA, the CDR3 is TGTGCCAGCAGCGTAGATGAGGGCTTTAATTCACCCCTCCACTTT.